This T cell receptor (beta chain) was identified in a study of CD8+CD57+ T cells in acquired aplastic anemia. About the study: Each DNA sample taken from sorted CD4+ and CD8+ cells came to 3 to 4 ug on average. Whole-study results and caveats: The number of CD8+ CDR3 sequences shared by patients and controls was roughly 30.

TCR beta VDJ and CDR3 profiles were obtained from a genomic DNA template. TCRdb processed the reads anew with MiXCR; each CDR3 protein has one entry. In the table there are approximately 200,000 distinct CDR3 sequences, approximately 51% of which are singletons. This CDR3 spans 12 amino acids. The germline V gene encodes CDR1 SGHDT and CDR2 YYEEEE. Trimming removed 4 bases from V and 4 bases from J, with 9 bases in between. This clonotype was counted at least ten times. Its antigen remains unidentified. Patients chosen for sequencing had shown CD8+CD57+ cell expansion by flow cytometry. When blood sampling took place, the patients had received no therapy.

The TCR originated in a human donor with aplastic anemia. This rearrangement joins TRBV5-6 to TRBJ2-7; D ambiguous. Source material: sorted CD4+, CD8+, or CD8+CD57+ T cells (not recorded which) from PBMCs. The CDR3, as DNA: TGTGCCAGCAGCCGCACAGCTTACGAGCAGTACTTC. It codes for CASSRTAYEQYF.